Given below is one T cell receptor (beta chain) in context. Random hexamers primed reverse transcription of roughly 0.5 to 1 ug RNA. TCRdb processed the immunoSEQ multiplex PCR reads anew with MiXCR; each CDR3 protein has one entry. The repertoire holds roughly 86,000 distinct CDR3 sequences, with about 96% as singletons. This entry is derived from a study of CD8 T cells in Susac syndrome. V dropped 0 bases and J dropped 4; count of bases not matched to a gene: 4. CDR1 and CDR2 (germline): DFQATT, SNEGSKA (reference sequence). This CDR3 contains 14 residues. This receptor was obtained from a human donor with Susac syndrome. The material sequenced was CD8+ T cells from PBMCs. This sequence joins TRBV20-1 and TRBJ2-5, with TRBD2 matching over 8 bases. In nucleotides, the CDR3 is TGCAGTGCTAGAGAAGACGGGGGGGTAGAGACCCAGTACTTC. Translation: CSAREDGGVETQYF.